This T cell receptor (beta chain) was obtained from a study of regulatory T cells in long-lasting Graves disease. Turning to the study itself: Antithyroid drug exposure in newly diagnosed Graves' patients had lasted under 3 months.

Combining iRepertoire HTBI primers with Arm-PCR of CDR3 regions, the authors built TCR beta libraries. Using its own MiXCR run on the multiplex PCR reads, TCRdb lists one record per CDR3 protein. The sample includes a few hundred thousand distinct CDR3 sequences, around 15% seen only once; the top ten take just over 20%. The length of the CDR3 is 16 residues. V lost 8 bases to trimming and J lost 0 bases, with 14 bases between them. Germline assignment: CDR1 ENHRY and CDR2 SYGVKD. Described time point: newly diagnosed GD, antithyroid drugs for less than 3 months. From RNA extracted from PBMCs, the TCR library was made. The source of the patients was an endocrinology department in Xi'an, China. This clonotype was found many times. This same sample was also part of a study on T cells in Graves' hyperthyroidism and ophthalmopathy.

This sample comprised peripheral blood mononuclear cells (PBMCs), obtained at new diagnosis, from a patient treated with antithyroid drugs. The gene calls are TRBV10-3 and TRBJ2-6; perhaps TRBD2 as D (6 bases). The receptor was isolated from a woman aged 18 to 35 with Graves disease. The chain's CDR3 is CAIAGTGASGANVLTF. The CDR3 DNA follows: TGTGCCATCGCAGGGACTGGGGCCTCTGGGGCCAACGTCCTGACTTTC.